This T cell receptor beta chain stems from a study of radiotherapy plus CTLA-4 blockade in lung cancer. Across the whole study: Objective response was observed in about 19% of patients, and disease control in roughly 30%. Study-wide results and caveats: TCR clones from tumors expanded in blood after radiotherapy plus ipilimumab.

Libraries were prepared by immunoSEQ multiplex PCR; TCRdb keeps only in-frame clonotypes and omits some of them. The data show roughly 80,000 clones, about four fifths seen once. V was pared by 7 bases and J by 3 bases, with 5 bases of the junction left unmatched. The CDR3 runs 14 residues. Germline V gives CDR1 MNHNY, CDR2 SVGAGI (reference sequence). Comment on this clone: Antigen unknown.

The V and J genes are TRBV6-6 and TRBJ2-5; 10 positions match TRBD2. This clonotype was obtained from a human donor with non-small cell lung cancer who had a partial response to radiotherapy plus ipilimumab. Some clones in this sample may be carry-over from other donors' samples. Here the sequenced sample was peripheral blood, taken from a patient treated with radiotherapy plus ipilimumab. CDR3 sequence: CASTNSGREETQYF. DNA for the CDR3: TGTGCCAGCACAAACAGCGGGAGGGAAGAGACCCAGTACTTC.